The 13 T cell receptor beta chains below all came from one sample that was sequenced in a study of persistence of HIV-infected CD4 T cells. Lysates of CMV-infected fibroblasts at approximately 9.6 ug/mL stimulated these cells. CD40L/CD69 double-negative CD45RO-high memory CD4+ T cells were collected. No antigen has been identified for these receptors. This was the immunoSEQ version 4 assay in survey mode. Repertoires were generated with immunoSEQ multiplex PCR, while TCRdb's copy carries only in-frame clones and drops some. The sample records 35,000 to 40,000 clones, 75% to 90% being singletons. Sequencing used CD4+ T cells sorted from PBMCs after roughly 18-hour stimulation, obtained from a patient who received antiretroviral therapy. All receptors come from an adult man with HIV who was CMV-seropositive.

CDR3 nucleotide sequence: TGTGCCAGCAGTTCCCCAGGGTTCGATCAGCCCCAGCATTTT. It codes for CASSSPGFDQPQHF. The genes are TRBV28 and TRBJ1-5, with a tentative D call TRBD1 (5 bases). With 4 bases removed from V and 5 bases from J, the gap between germline ends came to 12 bases. The V gene's germline CDR1 is MDHEN and CDR2 SYDVKM. The CDR3 runs to 14 residues.

The chain employs TRBV4-2 and TRBJ1-1; D is possibly TRBD1 (6 bases). CDR1 is LGHNA, CDR2 YNFKEQ, per germline. The CDR3 has 13 amino acids. Trimming removed 4 bases at V and 8 bases at J, with 14 bases between. The CDR3 DNA reads as TGTGCCAGCAGCCGGAAAAGGGGACAAGAAGCTTTCTTT. Translation gives CASSRKRGQEAFF.

Relative to its sample, this clone is medium-sized (0.01 to 0.1%). The chain carries TRBV20-1 and TRBJ1-4, with a weak D call TRBD1 (6 bases). Between the trimmed V and J ends, which lost 3 bases and 6 bases, there was a span of 8 bases. The CDR3 is 12 residues long. In germline, CDR1 is DFQATT, CDR2 SNEGSKA (reference sequence). The CDR3 DNA reads as TGCAGTGCTAGTGAGGGGGATGAAAAACTGTTTTTT. It specifies CSASEGDEKLFF.

The V call is TRBV27, the J call TRBJ1-5; D is uncertain. CDR3 length: 13 amino acids. The V end lost 5 bases, the J end lost 4 bases, and 9 bases lay between the germline ends. Germline CDR1 reads MNHEY; CDR2 reads SMNVEV (reference sequence). The CDR3 DNA is TGTGCCAGCAGTCCCTCTGGGAATCAGCCCCAGCATTTT. It specifies CASSPSGNQPQHF.

The J gene is TRBJ2-3, the V gene TRBV24-1; 8 nucleotides align to TRBD1. CDR3 size: 16 residues. V gave up 3 bases and J gave up 1 base; unmatched junction bases: 5. Germline V gives CDR1 KGHDR, CDR2 SFDVKD. CDR3 in amino acids: CATSDLDRGGTDTQYF. The CDR3 DNA reads TGTGCCACCAGTGATCTCGACAGGGGTGGCACAGATACGCAGTATTTT.

The chain employs TRBV6-4 and TRBJ2-2; no firm D call. This CDR3 contains 16 residues. V dropped 0 bases and J dropped 1 base, with 9 bases sitting between them. Germline loops: CDR1 MRHNA, CDR2 SNTAGT. The CDR3 DNA reads TGTGCCAGCAGTGACTCTAGACTGATGAACACCGGGGAGCTGTTTTTT. This translates into CASSDSRLMNTGELFF.

The rearrangement joins TRBV19 to TRBJ1-4; D is perhaps TRBD1 (5 bases). The CDR3 is made up of 13 amino acids. Per the germline V gene, CDR1 is LNHDA and CDR2 is SQIVND (reference sequence). Trimming pared 4 bases from V and 7 bases from J, leaving 10 bases between. Written as DNA, the CDR3 is TGTGCCAGTAGTAGGAGTGGGGGTGAAAAACTGTTTTTT. Its translation is CASSRSGGEKLFF.

The genes are TRBV5-1 and TRBJ1-4; no clear D gene. This CDR3 has 13 residues. V lost 4 bases, J lost 7 bases, and 11 bases lay in between. Germline CDR1 is SGHRS and CDR2 is YFSETQ. The CDR3 nucleotides read TGCGCCAGCAGCCCCGGGCAGGCTGAAAAACTGTTTTTT. Translated: CASSPGQAEKLFF.

V gene TRBV3-1 (or the pseudogene TRBV3-2) combines with J gene TRBJ2-7, with a possible D match to TRBD1 (6 bases). CDR3 length equals 13 residues. The V gene lost 3 bases and the J gene lost 3 bases, with 9 bases spanning the gap. Germline V gives CDR1 LGHDT, CDR2 YNNKEL (reference sequence). The DNA for the CDR3 is TGTGCCAGCAGCCAGGTACAGGGCTACGAGCAGTACTTC. Protein sequence: CASSQVQGYEQYF.

V usage is TRBV5-5 and J usage is TRBJ1-1, with TRBD1 matching over 8 bases. In germline, CDR1 is SGHKS, CDR2 YYEKEE (reference sequence). The V and J ends lost 0 bases and 5 bases, in that order; junction bases with no gene match: 9. This CDR3 contains 16 residues. CDR3 sequence reads: CASSLVFQGAKTEAFF. The CDR3 DNA follows: TGTGCCAGCAGCTTGGTGTTCCAGGGGGCAAAGACTGAAGCTTTCTTT.

The genes are TRBV5-1 and TRBJ2-2; tentative D call: TRBD1 (6 bases). V shed 3 bases and J shed 4 bases, with 16 bases lying between them. The CDR3 has 16 residues. Per germline, CDR1 SGHRS and CDR2 YFSETQ. As DNA, the CDR3 is TGCGCCAGCAGCTCAGGTCGGACAGACGGCACCGGGGAGCTGTTTTTT. Translation gives CASSSGRTDGTGELFF.

The genes are TRBV29-1 and TRBJ2-2; D gene uncertain. CDR1 and CDR2 (germline): SQVTM, ANQGSEA. The CDR3 is 11 amino acids. The V and J ends lost 7 bases and 3 bases respectively, with 6 bases between them. CDR3 residues: CSARDTGELFF. As DNA, the CDR3 is TGCAGCGCACGGGACACCGGGGAGCTGTTTTTT.

The CDR3 reads CAISEAEPGQPQHF. CDR3 nucleotide sequence: TGTGCCATCAGTGAGGCCGAGCCCGGCCAGCCCCAGCATTTT. The rearrangement uses TRBV10-3 and TRBJ1-5; D remains unclear. Per germline, CDR1 ENHRY and CDR2 SYGVKD. This CDR3 is 14 amino acids long. The ends were cut back, 2 bases at V and 7 bases at J, with 12 bases in the middle.